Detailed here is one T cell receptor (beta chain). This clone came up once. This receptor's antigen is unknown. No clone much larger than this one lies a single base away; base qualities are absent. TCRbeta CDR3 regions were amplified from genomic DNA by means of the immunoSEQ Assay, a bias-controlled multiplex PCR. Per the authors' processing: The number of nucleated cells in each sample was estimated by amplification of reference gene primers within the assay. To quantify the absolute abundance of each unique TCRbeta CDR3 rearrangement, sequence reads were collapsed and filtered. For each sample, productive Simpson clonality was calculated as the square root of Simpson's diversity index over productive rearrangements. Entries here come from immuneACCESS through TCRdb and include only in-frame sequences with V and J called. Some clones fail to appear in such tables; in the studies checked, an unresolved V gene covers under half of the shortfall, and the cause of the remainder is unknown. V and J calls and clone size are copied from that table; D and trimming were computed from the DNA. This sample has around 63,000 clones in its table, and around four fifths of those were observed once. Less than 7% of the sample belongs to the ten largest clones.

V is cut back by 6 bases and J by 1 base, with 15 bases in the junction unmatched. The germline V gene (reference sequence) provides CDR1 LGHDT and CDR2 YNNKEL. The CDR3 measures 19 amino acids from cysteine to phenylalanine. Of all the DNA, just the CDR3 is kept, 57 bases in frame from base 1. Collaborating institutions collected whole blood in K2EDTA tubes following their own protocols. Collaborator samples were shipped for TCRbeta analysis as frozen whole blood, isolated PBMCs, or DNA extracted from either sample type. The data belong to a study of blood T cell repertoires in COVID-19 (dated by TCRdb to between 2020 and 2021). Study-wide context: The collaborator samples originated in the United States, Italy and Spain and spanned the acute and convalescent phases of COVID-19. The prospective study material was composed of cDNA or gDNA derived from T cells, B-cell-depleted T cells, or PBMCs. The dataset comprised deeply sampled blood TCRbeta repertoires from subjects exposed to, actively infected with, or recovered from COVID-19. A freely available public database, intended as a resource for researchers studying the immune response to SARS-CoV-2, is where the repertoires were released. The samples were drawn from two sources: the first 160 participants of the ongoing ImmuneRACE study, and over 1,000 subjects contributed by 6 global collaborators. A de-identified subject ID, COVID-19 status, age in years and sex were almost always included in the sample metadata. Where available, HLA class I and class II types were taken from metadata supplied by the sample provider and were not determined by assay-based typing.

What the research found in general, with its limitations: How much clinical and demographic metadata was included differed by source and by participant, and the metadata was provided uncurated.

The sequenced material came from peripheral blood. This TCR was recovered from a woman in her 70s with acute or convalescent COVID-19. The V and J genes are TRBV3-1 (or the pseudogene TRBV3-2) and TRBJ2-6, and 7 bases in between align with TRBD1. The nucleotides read TGTGCCAGCAGATATACAACCAGGGGGAAAAAATCTGGGGCCAACGTCCTGACTTTC. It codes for CASRYTTRGKKSGANVLTF.